Presented here are 25 T cell receptor beta chains from one specimen sequenced in a study of OX40 agonist ivuxolimab in advanced cancers. Some clones are missing from TCRdb's copy, which holds only in-frame ones; the method was immunoSEQ multiplex PCR. The sample records tens of thousands of clones, 80% to 85% being singletons. The sequencing used CD4+ or CD8+ T cells sorted from blood, collected in a trial of the OX40 agonist ivuxolimab. The receptors were gathered from an adult with an advanced solid tumor such as melanoma, head and neck, liver or kidney cancer.

This chain connects TRBV28 to TRBJ1-1; 9 nucleotides agree with TRBD1. The V and J ends lost 1 base and 0 bases, in that order; junction bases with no gene match: 3. Germline V CDR1 and CDR2: MDHEN, SYDVKM. This CDR3 is built from 16 residues. CDR3 region: CASSLLGTGLNTEAFF. The CDR3, as DNA: TGTGCCAGCAGTTTATTGGGGACAGGGTTGAACACTGAAGCTTTCTTT.

V usage is TRBV7-6 and J usage is TRBJ2-2; 7 positions agree with TRBD2. The CDR3 totals 15 residues. V lost 4 bases, J lost 7 bases, and 9 bases stayed unmatched. The V gene's germline CDR1 is SGHVS and CDR2 FNYEAQ. CDR3 region: CASSSTPGRGGELFF. CDR3 in DNA: TGTGCCAGCAGCTCCACCCCGGGGAGGGGCGGGGAGCTGTTTTTT.

The chain recombines TRBV28 with TRBJ2-1; TRBD2 matches 8 bases. Per germline, CDR1 MDHEN and CDR2 SYDVKM. The CDR3 loop spans 15 amino acids. V dropped 2 bases and J dropped 6; count of bases not matched to a gene: 6. For the CDR3, the DNA is TGTGCCAGCAGTTTACCGCCGCGGGGGGCCAATGAGCAGTTCTTC. Residues: CASSLPPRGANEQFF. The full variable domain, rest sourced from reference TRBV28 and TRBJ2-1, is DVKVTQSSRYLVKRTGEKVFLECVQDMDHENMFWYRQDPGLGLRLIYFSYDVKMKEKGDIPEGYSVSREKKERFSLILESASTNQTSMYLCASSLPPRGANEQFFGPGTRLTVL.

V usage is TRBV27 and J usage is TRBJ2-7; TRBD1 might be the D (5 bases). The ends were cut back, 0 bases at V and 5 bases at J, with 14 bases in the middle. The CDR3 is 15 amino acids. Germline loops: CDR1 MNHEY, CDR2 SMNVEV (reference sequence). Written as DNA, the CDR3 is TGTGCCAGCAGTTTATCGATGGGGCGGCGAGACGAGCAGTACGTC. Encoded protein: CASSLSMGRRDEQYV.

This clone was observed a single time. V gene TRBV28 combines with J gene TRBJ2-6, with D tentatively TRBD1 or TRBD2 (6 bases each). The CDR3 is 17 amino acids. Trimming left V 8 bases short and J 0 bases short, with 17 bases between. Germline lookup yields CDR1 MDHEN and CDR2 SYDVKM. The CDR3, as DNA: TGTGCCAGCGGATCTAAAGGGGGGCACTCTGGGGCCAACGTCCTGACTTTC. It translates to CASGSKGGHSGANVLTF.

This clone was detected only once. The V and J genes are TRBV7-8 and TRBJ2-4, with 7 bases aligning to TRBD1. Per germline, CDR1 SGHVS and CDR2 FQNEAQ. The CDR3 runs to 14 residues. V shed 1 base and J 8 bases; nucleotides not matched to a gene: 5. CDR3 residues: CASSLERGQDIQYF. In DNA, the CDR3 is TGTGCCAGCAGCTTAGAGAGGGGGCAGGACATTCAGTACTTC.

Here the CDR3 DNA reads TGTGCCAGCAGTCTTTCGGGTTCCTACAATGAGCAGTTCTTC. It yields the protein CASSLSGSYNEQFF. The rearrangement joins TRBV7-9 to TRBJ2-1; no firm D call. Trimming took 6 bases from V and 1 from J, leaving 10 bases between them. This CDR3 has 14 residues. Germline CDR1 is SEHNR and CDR2 is FQNEAQ (reference sequence).

The V and J genes are TRBV5-1 and TRBJ2-2, with no clear D. The CDR3 totals 13 residues. V was pared by 3 bases and J by 5 bases, with 8 bases between. Germline assignment: CDR1 SGHRS and CDR2 YFSETQ. The CDR3 loop is CASSWYGTGELFF. CDR3 DNA sequence: TGCGCCAGCAGCTGGTACGGGACCGGGGAGCTGTTTTTT.

The rearrangement links TRBV9 to TRBJ2-2, with 9 bases that match TRBD1. Germline assignment: CDR1 SGDLS and CDR2 YYNGEE. V shed 3 bases, J shed 2 bases, and the junction held 5 bases outside the gene matches. The CDR3 loop spans 16 amino acids. CDR3 residues: CASSGPGQGNTGELFF. CDR3 DNA sequence: TGTGCCAGCAGCGGACCGGGACAGGGTAACACCGGGGAGCTGTTTTTT. Looking up the rest from reference TRBV9 and TRBJ2-2 gives the full variable domain: DSGVTQTPKHLITATGQRVTLRCSPRSGDLSVYWYQQSLDQGLQFLIQYYNGEERAKGNILERFSAQQFPDLHSELNLSSLELGDSALYFCASSGPGQGNTGELFFGEGSRLTVL.

The chain uses TRBV5-1 and TRBJ2-1, with D perhaps TRBD2 (6 bases). Germline CDR1 and CDR2: SGHRS and YFSETQ. V shed 5 bases and J shed 2 bases, with 17 bases lying between them. The CDR3 contains 16 residues. CDR3 sequence reads: CASSGGRPGPYNEQFF. CDR3 DNA: TGCGCCAGCAGTGGAGGGCGACCGGGTCCCTACAATGAGCAGTTCTTC.

This chain connects TRBV25-1 to TRBJ1-2; D is possibly TRBD1 (6 bases). This CDR3 has 15 residues. The germline gives CDR1 MGHDK, CDR2 SYGVNS. Trimming cost V 3 bases and J 5 bases, with 16 bases left between them. CDR3 in DNA: TGTGCCAGCAGTGATCGTGGGGGCCTGAGGTATGGCTACACCTTC. This translates into CASSDRGGLRYGYTF.

Regarding this clone: The junction and the germline gene differ at one end; a read error may be behind it. This sample includes further DNA sequences coding for the same CDR3. The chain carries TRBV5-4 and TRBJ1-1, with TRBD1 matching over 8 bases. Germline CDR1 reads SGHNT; CDR2 reads YYREEE (reference sequence). This CDR3 is 13 amino acids long. The DNA for the CDR3 is TGCGCCAGCAGCCAGGGGGCGTGGACTGAAGCTTTCTTT. This codes for CASSQGAWTEAFF.

The chain uses TRBV5-4 and TRBJ1-2, with 7 bases lining up with TRBD1. V dropped 4 bases and J dropped 10; count of bases not matched to a gene: 4. Germline CDR1 is SGHNT and CDR2 is YYREEE (reference sequence). This CDR3 is built from 11 residues. CDR3 bases: TGTGCCAGCAGCCTGACAGGGTTCTACACCTTC. Amino acid sequence: CASSLTGFYTF.

In regard to this clone: Other nucleotide sequences in the sample specify the same CDR3. The chain joins TRBV9 to TRBJ1-1; 8 bases agree with TRBD1. The CDR3 is made up of 14 amino acids. Germline trimming cut 4 bases from V and 3 bases from J; bases unmatched to any gene: 5. Germline CDR1 SGDLS, CDR2 YYNGEE. The CDR3 sequence is CASSPQGAYTEAFF. DNA for the CDR3: TGTGCCAGCAGCCCCCAGGGGGCGTACACTGAAGCTTTCTTT.

As concerns this clone: At one end, the junction sequence differs from germline, possibly due to a read error. V gene TRBV6-1 combines with J gene TRBJ2-3; D is perhaps TRBD2 (6 bases). CDR3 length: 13 residues. Germline V gene data show CDR1 as MNHNS and CDR2 as SASEGT. CDR3 in DNA: TGTGCCAGCAGAGAAGGGGAGGCAGATACGCAGTATTTT. Protein product: CASREGEADTQYF.

The chain is built from TRBV27 and TRBJ2-7; perhaps TRBD1 as D (6 bases). The CDR3 contains 13 residues. Germline V gene sequence: CDR1 MNHEY, CDR2 SMNVEV (reference sequence). Trimming shortened V by 6 bases and J by 3 bases, and 12 bases separated the two germline ends. The CDR3 coding sequence is TGTGCCAGCAGCCTGGGGGCGAACTACGAGCAGTACTTC. Protein sequence: CASSLGANYEQYF.

In DNA, the CDR3 is TGTGCCAGCAGCTTGTTCGGGCAGGGGAATGAAAAACTGTTTTTT. Translating it yields CASSLFGQGNEKLFF. This chain connects TRBV5-4 to TRBJ1-4, with D possibly being TRBD1 (6 bases). The V gene's germline CDR1 is SGHNT and CDR2 YYREEE (reference sequence). The CDR3 has 15 residues. The ends were cut back, 1 base at V and 5 bases at J, with 12 bases in the middle.

The rearrangement links TRBV6-5 to TRBJ1-3; D might be TRBD1 (5 bases). The germline V gene has CDR1 MNHEY and CDR2 SVGAGI. CDR3 length equals 14 residues. V lost 4 bases and J 0 bases, leaving 7 bases between the germline ends. The CDR3 here is CASSLGGSGNTIYF. DNA of the CDR3: TGTGCCAGCAGTTTGGGGGGCTCTGGAAACACCATATATTTT.

The chain combines TRBV19 with TRBJ2-4, with D unresolved. V was pared by 8 bases and J by 0 bases, with 8 bases between. The CDR3 extends over 13 amino acids. Germline V gene data show CDR1 as LNHDA and CDR2 as SQIVND (reference sequence). The CDR3 coding sequence is TGTGCCAGTTTTTCTCTAGCCAAAAACATTCAGTACTTC. This sequence encodes CASFSLAKNIQYF.

J is TRBJ2-1 and V is TRBV2, with TRBD2 matching 7 bases. J lost 7 bases, V lost 2 bases, and 2 bases had no gene match. The CDR3 is made up of 13 amino acids. The germline gives CDR1 SNHLY, CDR2 FYNNEI. CDR3 amino acids: CASSEWEGNEQFF. The CDR3 DNA reads TGTGCCAGCAGTGAATGGGAGGGTAATGAGCAGTTCTTC.

Notes on this clone: The sample contains more than one DNA sequence encoding this CDR3. The rearrangement links TRBV19 to TRBJ1-1; D gene uncertain. Germline CDR1 and CDR2: LNHDA and SQIVND (reference sequence). Between the trimmed V and J ends, which lost 2 bases and 1 base, there was a span of 5 bases. The CDR3 totals 13 residues. CDR3 in amino acids: CASSISENTEAFF. CDR3 DNA: TGTGCCAGTAGTATATCAGAGAACACTGAAGCTTTCTTT.

This clone was counted a single time. The rearrangement uses TRBV4-1 and TRBJ2-1, with D perhaps matching TRBD1 (6 bases). The germline gives CDR1 MGHRA, CDR2 YSYEKL. Trimming stripped 4 bases from V and 0 bases from J, with 10 bases between. The CDR3 is 15 amino acids. The CDR3 DNA is TGCGCCAGCAGCCCAGGACAGAGCTCCTACAATGAGCAGTTCTTC. It translates to CASSPGQSSYNEQFF.

This clone is labeled as medium-sized. The chain carries TRBV13 and TRBJ2-7; TRBD2 agrees at 8 bases. The CDR3 totals 14 residues. CDR1 and CDR2 from the germline V gene are PRHDT and FYEKMQ (reference sequence). The V gene end was trimmed by 2 bases and the J gene end by 0 bases; junction bases not matched to a gene: 0. CDR3 sequence (DNA): TGTGCCAGCAGCTTAAGCGGGAGCTCCTACGAGCAGTACTTC. Translated: CASSLSGSSYEQYF.

The genes are TRBV7-9 and TRBJ2-7; TRBD1 aligns across 7 bases. V trimming: 5 bases; J trimming: 3 bases; junction bases outside the gene matches: 7. Germline assignment: CDR1 SEHNR and CDR2 FQNEAQ (reference sequence). The CDR3 runs to 14 residues. This chain's CDR3 is CASSPPDRSYEQYF. The CDR3 DNA reads TGTGCCAGCAGCCCCCCGGACAGGAGCTACGAGCAGTACTTC.

The chain links TRBV14 to TRBJ2-1; D is undetermined. V dropped 6 bases and J dropped 6 bases, with 9 bases sitting between them. The CDR3 covers 12 residues. In germline, CDR1 is SGHDN, CDR2 FVKESK. This CDR3 is CASSYIRNEQFF. The CDR3 DNA is TGTGCCAGCAGTTACATCCGCAATGAGCAGTTCTTC.